This T cell receptor beta chain was sequenced in a study of multiple sclerosis patients with progressive multifocal leukoencephalopathy. This CDR3 region has 14 residues. Trimming took off 8 bases at V and 2 bases at J, with 15 bases between the two ends. CDR1 SNHLY and CDR2 FYNNEI come from the germline V gene. To note about this clone: Antigen: not known.

Time point reported: time of PML onset. After 16 to 56 months on natalizumab, the natalizumab-treated patients developed PML. At PML onset, T3 blood samples were taken. Findings of the study overall: Preferential TRBV-TRBJ pairings or common gene usage were not detected at PML.

Spiked into each PCR were synthetic inline TR CDR3 controls of all V-J pairings. Produced via immunoSEQ multiplex PCR; TCRdb's table is partial and in-frame only. The sample includes approximately 30,000 clones, over 80% seen only once; the top ten take 5.7%. The sequence came from a woman aged 40-49 years with progressive multifocal leukoencephalopathy. The source was PBMCs, collected from a patient treated with natalizumab. The chain couples TRBV2 to TRBJ1-1; no clear D. CDR3 nucleotides: TGTGCCAGCCCCCCTAAAGACAAAAACACTGAAGCTTTCTTT. Its protein is CASPPKDKNTEAFF.